This TCR beta chain was sequenced during a study of molecular identifiers for immune sequencing clone quantification. This clonotype has ten or more counts. As yet, its antigen is unknown. TCRdb itself ran the PCR reads through MiXCR, one entry per CDR3 protein. The data contain fewer than 350,000 distinct CDR3 sequences, about 22% of them singletons. Study-wide points: Effector cells kept over 99% of their molecules in clones above 20 RNA copies, while naive cells kept under 1% there. Jurkat TCR RNA that was spiked in from one cell was reportedly detectable among 950,000 to 1,000,000 naive cells.

The CDR3 extends over 14 amino acids. V trimming: 4 bases; J trimming: 3 bases; junction bases outside the gene matches: 6. CDR1 and CDR2 from the germline V gene are SGHRS and YFSETQ. The sequenced sample was naive CD8+ T cells from blood, with Jurkat cell RNA spiked in. Described subset: FACS-sorted CD8+CD4-CCR7+CD45RA+ naive T cells. This TCR was sampled from a human donor in good health. Some libraries in this study had Jurkat cell RNA spiked in. The chain carries TRBV5-1 and TRBJ2-7; TRBD1 matches at 8 bases. This CDR3 is CASSPGQANYEQYF. CDR3 nucleotide sequence: TGCGCCAGCAGCCCGGGACAGGCGAACTACGAGCAGTACTTC.